This T cell receptor beta chain was found in a study of CD8+ T cells in alopecia areata. Study-wide results and limits: Higher clonality was seen in lesional scalp than in normal scalp, especially in alopecia totalis/universalis. Scalp sequencing also captures normal skin's resident alphabeta T cells. Patients showed less clear TCR sequence sharing than mice, possibly partly because of HLA diversity.

V was pared by 6 bases and J by 6 bases, with 6 bases of the junction left unmatched. The germline V gene encodes CDR1 SQVTM and CDR2 ANQGSEA. CDR3 length equals 12 residues. Once RNA had been extracted, it was reverse transcribed into cDNA to act as the sequencing template. The method was immunoSEQ multiplex PCR; TCRdb's version includes in-frame clones alone and lacks a portion of them. The data contain approximately 120,000 clones, about 46% of them singletons. Specimens obtained from alopecia areata patients comprised lesional scalp punch biopsies and peripheral blood. This clone was seen a handful of times. What it binds is unknown.

The sequence was collected from a human donor with alopecia areata. This chain joins TRBV29-1 and TRBJ2-7; 9 positions match TRBD1. Sequencing used NKG2D-low CD8+ T cells sorted from blood. CDR3 residues: CSVPGQGSEQYF. Here the CDR3 DNA reads TGCAGCGTGCCCGGACAGGGGAGCGAGCAGTACTTC.